A single TCR beta chain is shown here with its context. Participants had their cohort set by participant-reported clinical history. This sample stems from a study of blood T cell repertoires in COVID-19. At the level of the study: COVID-19 samples, acute and convalescent, were from the United States, Italy and Spain. PBMCs, B-cell-depleted T cells, or T cells provided the cDNA or gDNA that made up the material.

Germline V gives CDR1 LGHDT, CDR2 YNNKEL (reference sequence). The V segment lost 2 bases and the J segment 5 bases; nucleotides outside the gene matches: 7. The CDR3 is made up of 15 amino acids. The protocol was immunoSEQ multiplex PCR, while the TCRdb copy is restricted to in-frame clones and leaves out a portion. The profile shows about 200,000 clones, around 86% of them singletons. The sequenced sample was PBMCs or T cells enriched from blood (not recorded which). The TCR originated in a middle-aged woman in a cohort exposed to, infected with or recovered from COVID-19 (not recorded which). This chain joins TRBV3-1 (or the pseudogene TRBV3-2) and TRBJ1-1, with 8 bases aligning to TRBD1. This CDR3 reads CASSQWGRGQTEAFF. As DNA, the CDR3 is TGTGCCAGCAGCCAATGGGGCAGGGGGCAGACTGAAGCTTTCTTT.